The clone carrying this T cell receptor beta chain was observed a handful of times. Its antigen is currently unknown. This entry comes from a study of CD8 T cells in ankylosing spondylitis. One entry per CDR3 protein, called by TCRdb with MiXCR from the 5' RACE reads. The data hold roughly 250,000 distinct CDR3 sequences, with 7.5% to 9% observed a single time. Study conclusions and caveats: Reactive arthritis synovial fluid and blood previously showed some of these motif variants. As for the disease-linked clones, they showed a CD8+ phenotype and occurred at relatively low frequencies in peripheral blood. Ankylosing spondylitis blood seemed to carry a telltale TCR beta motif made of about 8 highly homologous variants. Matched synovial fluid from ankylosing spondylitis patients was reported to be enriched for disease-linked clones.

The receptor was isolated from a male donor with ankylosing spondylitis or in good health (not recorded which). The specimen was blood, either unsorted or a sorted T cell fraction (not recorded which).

DNA for the CDR3: TGCGCCAGCAGCTTGCGGGGGGCCAACGTCCTGACTTTC. Its translation is CASSLRGANVLTF. This chain links TRBV5-1 with TRBJ2-6, with D uncertain. The CDR3 is 13 residues long. V was shortened by 1 base and J by 4 bases, with 3 bases between the two germline ends. The germline CDR1 and CDR2 sequences are SGHRS and YFSETQ.